Presented here are 5 T cell receptor beta chains from one specimen sequenced in a study of cytomegalovirus exposure and HLA in healthy donors (dated by TCRdb to about 2017). The library was made by the immunoSEQ multiplex PCR assay. For the multiplex PCR, a mixture combining 60 forward primers for TCR Vbeta segments and 13 reverse primers for TCR Jbeta segments was used. What TCRdb holds here is the immuneACCESS table cut down to in-frame rearrangements. Part of the clones is not present; checked against another copy, under half of the missing clones reflect an unresolved V gene, and the others are unexplained. Recorded for this sample are 89,000 or so clones; just under 75% of them occurred a single time. Around 4.2% of the sample lies in the top ten. Sequencing was done on a sample of PBMCs. Receptors originate from a man aged 60 to 69 in good health and CMV-seronegative.

This chain links TRBV27 with TRBJ2-7, with D possibly matching TRBD1 (5 bases). V was cut by 2 bases and J by 1 base, with 12 bases left in between. The CDR3 loop spans 15 amino acids. Germline CDR1 is MNHEY and CDR2 is SMNVEV (reference sequence). Here the CDR3 reads CASSLHPGLSYEQYF. CDR3 DNA: TGTGCCAGCAGTTTACACCCAGGGCTTTCCTACGAGCAGTACTTC.

The chain is built from TRBV6-4 and TRBJ2-5; 10 bases are shared with TRBD2. V shed 1 base, J shed 0 bases, and the junction held 8 bases outside the gene matches. CDR3 size: 18 residues. CDR1 and CDR2 (germline): MRHNA, SNTAGT. CDR3 in DNA: TGTGCCAGCAGTGACTGGGCTAGCGGGGGACCGTACCAAGAGACCCAGTACTTC. It codes for CASSDWASGGPYQETQYF.

This rearrangement joins TRBV29-1 to TRBJ2-5; 8 bases are shared with TRBD1. The junction had 7 bases not matched to a gene; V was cut back by 0 bases and J by 4 bases. The V gene's germline CDR1 is SQVTM and CDR2 ANQGSEA. The CDR3 is 15 amino acids. CDR3 residues: CSVEDRTGSPETQYF. The CDR3 DNA follows: TGCAGCGTTGAAGATAGGACAGGGTCCCCAGAGACCCAGTACTTC.

The rearrangement uses TRBV30 and TRBJ2-1, with 9 bases fitting TRBD1. CDR1 and CDR2 (germline): GTSNPN, SVGIG (reference sequence). CDR3 length: 14 residues. V shed 8 bases, J shed 4 bases, and the junction held 9 bases outside the gene matches. CDR3 sequence (DNA): TGTGCCGGGACAGGGAGGAGGTTGTACAATGAGCAGTTCTTC. It yields the protein CAGTGRRLYNEQFF. The entire variable domain, with the rest obtained from reference TRBV30 and TRBJ2-1, is as follows: SQTIHQWPATLVQPVGSPLSLECTVEGTSNPNLYWYRQAAGRGLQLLFYSVGIGQISSEVPQNLSASRPQDRQFILSSKKLLLSDSGFYLCAGTGRRLYNEQFFGPGTRLTVL.

The J gene is TRBJ2-1, the V gene TRBV7-3; 16 nucleotides align to TRBD2. Germline V gives CDR1 SGHTA, CDR2 FQGTGA. The length of the CDR3 is 16 residues. V was pared by 5 bases and J by 9 bases, with 7 bases of the junction left unmatched. CDR3 coding DNA: TGTGCCAGCAGCGCGGGGACTAGCGGGGGGGCGAGTGAGCAGTTCTTC. This gives the protein CASSAGTSGGASEQFF.